The clone carrying this TCR beta chain showed up many times. Looked up from germline, CDR1 is MNHEY and CDR2 is SVGEGT. Germline trimming cut 7 bases from V and 5 bases from J; bases unmatched to any gene: 8. This CDR3 is built from 14 residues. This sample was included in a study of T-cell reconstitution after alpha-beta-depleted transplantation in children. Unique molecular identifiers were incorporated when the TCRbeta library was constructed. Each CDR3 protein is one row after TCRdb ran MiXCR on the PCR reads. The table lists fewer than 550,000 distinct CDR3 sequences, roughly 11% of them singletons.

V is TRBV6-2 or TRBV6-3 and J is TRBJ2-3, with 8 bases that match TRBD2. Source: PBMCs from the stem cell graft donor, taken from the stem cell graft. The source is a human donor who donated a stem cell graft to a child with acute myeloid leukemia. DNA of the CDR3: TGTGCCAGCAAACCAAGCGGGAGCGGAGATACGCAGTATTTT. Its translation: CASKPSGSGDTQYF.